These 8 T cell receptor beta chains were sequenced from one sample in a study of blood T cell dynamics during melanoma immunotherapy. Time point here: week 3, after first cycle of checkpoint inhibitor. Method: immunoSEQ multiplex PCR; TCRdb's copy keeps in-frame clones and lacks some. Altogether about 8,000 clones are present, roughly 77% being singletons, with the ten largest covering 14%. The starting material was blood, obtained from a patient treated with checkpoint blockade. The source of these receptors is a human donor with melanoma.

This chain links TRBV7-6 with TRBJ1-4, with D uncertain. Germline CDR1 SGHVS, CDR2 FNYEAQ. Trimming took off 1 base at V and 11 bases at J, with 11 bases between the two ends. CDR3 length: 13 residues. The CDR3 nucleotides read TGTGCCAGCAGCTTAGAAACACTTGGGAAACTGTTTTTT. Its protein is CASSLETLGKLFF.

The chain is built from TRBV5-7 and TRBJ2-7; perhaps TRBD2 as D (5 bases). TRBV5-7 is an open reading frame whose function is uncertain. The CDR3 has 13 residues. The ends were cut back, 5 bases at V and 3 bases at J, with 12 bases in the middle. CDR3 DNA: TGTGCCAGCAGTTACGACCGGGACTACGAGCAGTACTTC. Encoded protein: CASSYDRDYEQYF.

The table lists this clone with a count of one. The chain carries TRBV7-8 and TRBJ2-2; 8 positions match TRBD2. V dropped 3 bases and J dropped 7; count of bases not matched to a gene: 16. The germline CDR1 and CDR2 sequences are SGHVS and FQNEAQ. CDR3 length: 18 residues. Here the CDR3 DNA reads TGTGCCAGCAGCTTGGTCCTCGGCGGACTAGCCCTTAGCGGGGAGCTGTTTTTT. This gives the protein CASSLVLGGLALSGELFF.

CDR3 nucleotide sequence: TGTGCCAGCAGTTTCGGAGGGTCGAGGGAGCAGTACTTC. This gives the protein CASSFGGSREQYF. The chain carries TRBV27 and TRBJ2-7; D may be TRBD2 (6 bases). The CDR3 extends over 13 amino acids. V lost 3 bases, J lost 7 bases, and 13 bases lay in between. Germline-derived CDR1 and CDR2 are MNHEY and SMNVEV (reference sequence).

The rearrangement links TRBV5-1 to TRBJ2-5; D is possibly TRBD2 (6 bases). V lost 4 bases and J 5 bases, leaving 15 bases between the germline ends. Looked up from germline, CDR1 is SGHRS and CDR2 is YFSETQ. The CDR3 extends over 14 amino acids. CDR3 coding DNA: TGCGCCAGCAGCATTGAGCTGGGGAGGGAGACCCAGTACTTC. Translating gives CASSIELGRETQYF.

This sequence joins TRBV7-8 and TRBJ2-1, with D perhaps matching TRBD2 (6 bases). The CDR3 spans 17 residues. Trimming shortened V by 1 base and J by 4 bases, and 17 bases separated the two germline ends. CDR1 SGHVS and CDR2 FQNEAQ come from the germline V gene. CDR3 coding DNA: TGTGCCAGCAGCTTAGAGGGTTGGGGGACTGATTACAATGAGCAGTTCTTC. Amino acids: CASSLEGWGTDYNEQFF.

This rearrangement joins TRBV6-1 to TRBJ1-5, with 9 bases matching TRBD1. V lost 8 bases to trimming and J lost 7 bases; unmatched junction nucleotides: 9. There are 14 residues in the CDR3. Germline CDR1 and CDR2: MNHNS and SASEGT. CDR3: CASGDREGLQPQHF. The CDR3, as DNA: TGTGCCAGCGGGGACAGGGAGGGATTACAGCCCCAGCATTTT.

This chain uses TRBV6-5 with TRBJ2-5, with D possibly being TRBD1 (6 bases). Near its end, the DNA agrees better with TRBJ2-7, so the J call may be wrong. This CDR3 is built from 16 residues. Germline-derived CDR1 and CDR2 are MNHEY and SVGAGI. The CDR3 here is CASSYDWDTGFYEQYF. The CDR3, as DNA: TGTGCCAGCAGTTACGATTGGGACACCGGTTTTTACGAGCAGTACTTC.